These T cell receptor beta chains were read from a single sample in a study of blood T cell repertoires in COVID-19. Clones were read by immunoSEQ multiplex PCR, and TCRdb kept only the in-frame ones, dropping some. The table lists approximately 100,000 clones, approximately 81% of them singletons. The sequenced material came from peripheral blood. The receptors stem from a woman between 65 and 79 years old with acute or convalescent COVID-19. Both conserved end residues are trimmed from each CDR3. The order of the fields is V gene, J gene, CDR3 protein.

V: TRBV5-1
J: TRBJ1-4
CDR3: ASSLVTGQGYEKLF

V: TRBV7-9
J: TRBJ2-1
CDR3: ASSSLYNEQF

V: TRBV12-2
J: TRBJ2-3
CDR3: ASRLISDTQY

V: TRBV15
J: TRBJ1-5
CDR3: ATSSLNGQGWFQPQH

V: TRBV7-8
J: TRBJ2-5
CDR3: ASSGGLARLPETQY

V: TRBV29-1
J: TRBJ1-2
CDR3: SVDLWASNYGYT

V: TRBV7-9
J: TRBJ2-3
CDR3: ASSERDVGTDTQY

V: TRBV6-2/TRBV6-3
J: TRBJ1-2
CDR3: ASSYSEKSRGYT

V: TRBV3-1/TRBV3-2
J: TRBJ2-3
CDR3: ASSPGRDTDTQY

V: TRBV11-3
J: TRBJ1-4
CDR3: ASSQQGNDEKLF

V: TRBV7-7
J: TRBJ2-1
CDR3: ASSPTSGSANEQF

V: TRBV6-1
J: TRBJ1-1
CDR3: ASSEYGTVNTEAF

V: TRBV4-1
J: TRBJ1-1
CDR3: ASSLMTETTEAF

V: TRBV3-1/TRBV3-2
J: TRBJ2-3
CDR3: ASSREGGVADTQY

V: TRBV11-3
J: TRBJ2-1
CDR3: ASSLDRGSYNEQF

V: TRBV2
J: TRBJ2-3
CDR3: ASSGEGRNTQY

V: TRBV6-6
J: TRBJ2-3
CDR3: ASSLRVLAGVGDTQY

V: TRBV27
J: TRBJ1-1
CDR3: ASSLVGGEAF

V: TRBV29-1
J: TRBJ2-5
CDR3: SVDGTSSQETQY

V: TRBV3-1/TRBV3-2
J: TRBJ1-3
CDR3: ASSQGQPGNTIY